A selection of T cell receptor beta chains follows, all from one sample in a study of human T cells and chemical hapten exposure. TCRdb reprocessed the RACE reads via MiXCR and lists one record per CDR3 protein. The sample shows roughly 380,000 distinct CDR3 sequences, roughly 5% of them seen only once. This material consisted of whole blood, taken in connection with sensitization to the hapten diphenylcyclopropenone (DPC). These receptors originate from a woman between 50 and 59 years old with alopecia areata. Some clones in this sample may be carry-over from other donors' samples. Each CDR3 is given without its conserved first and last residue. Fields, in order: V gene, CDR3 protein.

V: TRBV12-3/TRBV12-4; CDR3: ASSPESFSGDTEAF
V: TRBV7-8; CDR3: ASSSGVPDEQY
V: TRBV5-4; CDR3: ASWTTGGLLDTQY
V: TRBV3-1; CDR3: ASSQLGNTIY
V: TRBV6-2/TRBV6-3; CDR3: ASSPPGDRGTQQY
V: TRBV5-1; CDR3: ASSRTSGGAGETQY
V: TRBV7-8; CDR3: ASSLAGGGWKTQY
V: TRBV6-1; CDR3: ASREDNSGNTIY
V: TRBV2; CDR3: ASSSGTVLNQPQH
V: TRBV2; CDR3: ASSEAVATNNEKLF
V: TRBV28; CDR3: ASSFQGYSDTQY
V: TRBV5-1; CDR3: ASSHPDRRGTQY
V: TRBV15; CDR3: ATSRDAGAEAF
V: TRBV3-1; CDR3: ASSRVPVYNEQF
V: TRBV4-1; CDR3: ASSQVDGGSNQPQH
V: TRBV5-5; CDR3: ASSLDRMNQPQH
V: TRBV2; CDR3: ASSANPRGLNYGYT
V: TRBV20-1; CDR3: SARSGVVYEQY
V: TRBV4-1; CDR3: ASSQDNEQF
V: TRBV5-5; CDR3: ASSLSGQGTYGYT
V: TRBV29-1; CDR3: SVEDEGLRPYEQY
V: TRBV6-2/TRBV6-3; CDR3: ASSYSTKGAEQF
V: TRBV5-1; CDR3: ASSLPGQGVYEQY
V: TRBV12-3/TRBV12-4; CDR3: ASRGLANTEAF
V: TRBV24-1; CDR3: ATSLGDEQF
V: TRBV7-9; CDR3: ASSLSVGGGEKLF
V: TRBV5-1; CDR3: ASSPRDKNSPLH
V: TRBV2; CDR3: ASTKGENTEAF